The 24 T cell receptor beta chains reported below all come from one sample, sequenced in a study of shared clonotypes between healthy human individuals. Profiled with immunoSEQ multiplex PCR; TCRdb holds only in-frame clones, not every one. This sample has about 480,000 clones, with roughly 85% found just once. Specimen: PBMCs. These receptors originate from a woman in her forties in good health. Some clones in this sample may be carry-over from other donors' samples.

V and J are TRBV30 and TRBJ1-6; 7 bases are shared with TRBD1. Germline assignment: CDR1 GTSNPN and CDR2 SVGIG (reference sequence). This CDR3 spans 14 amino acids. V lost 2 bases and J lost 6; bases outside the gene matches: 4. In DNA form, the CDR3 reads TGTGCCTGGAGTCGGCAGGGGGGTAATTCACCCCTCCACTTT. Encoded protein: CAWSRQGGNSPLHF.

This chain links TRBV7-9 with TRBJ1-5; tentative D call: TRBD1 (5 bases). The V gene's germline CDR1 is SEHNR and CDR2 FQNEAQ (reference sequence). The CDR3 consists of 13 residues. V was shortened by 3 bases and J by 4 bases, with 7 bases between the two germline ends. The CDR3 DNA reads as TGTGCCAGCAGCTTCGAGGGGAATCAGCCCCAGCATTTT. Translation: CASSFEGNQPQHF.

The chain joins TRBV5-1 to TRBJ2-5, with 13 bases lining up with TRBD2. The CDR3 covers 16 residues. Germline lookup yields CDR1 SGHRS and CDR2 YFSETQ. With 4 bases clipped from V and 1 base from J, the junction kept 4 bases outside the gene matches. DNA for the CDR3: TGCGCCAGCAGCATTCGACTAGCGGGAGGCCAAGAGACCCAGTACTTC. Translating it yields CASSIRLAGGQETQYF. The full variable domain, rest sourced from reference TRBV5-1 and TRBJ2-5, is KAGVTQTPRYLIKTRGQQVTLSCSPISGHRSVSWYQQTPGQGLQFLFEYFSETQRNKGNFPGRFSGRQFSNSRSEMNVSTLELGDSALYLCASSIRLAGGQETQYFGPGTRLLVL.

The chain couples TRBV7-6 to TRBJ2-3; TRBD2 is a possible D gene (5 bases). From germline, CDR1 is SGHVS and CDR2 FNYEAQ. This CDR3 spans 15 amino acids. The V end was cut by 1 base, the J end by 6 bases, with 14 bases between. Here the CDR3 reads CASSLEGGAADTQYF. The CDR3 DNA reads TGTGCCAGCAGCTTAGAGGGTGGAGCGGCGGATACGCAGTATTTT.

This chain's CDR3 is CASMRRGEPTNEKLFF. The CDR3 nucleotides read TGTGCCAGCATGCGGAGGGGGGAACCAACTAATGAAAAACTGTTTTTT. The V and J genes are TRBV27 and TRBJ1-4, with D tentatively TRBD1 (6 bases). Germline V gives CDR1 MNHEY, CDR2 SMNVEV (reference sequence). The CDR3 totals 16 residues. V was pared by 7 bases and J by 0 bases, with 15 bases between.

The chain joins TRBV11-2 to TRBJ1-6; 9 nucleotides line up with TRBD1. The CDR3 has 14 amino acids. Trimming cost V 5 bases and J 7 bases; bases outside gene matches: 3. CDR1 and CDR2 from the germline V gene are SGHAT and FQNNGV. The CDR3 DNA follows: TGTGCCAGCAGCCCGACAGGGGGAAATTCACCCCTCCACTTT. Translation: CASSPTGGNSPLHF.

The V gene is TRBV14, the J gene TRBJ2-5; 8 bases agree with TRBD2. The trim removed 0 bases at V and 5 bases at J, leaving 14 bases unmatched. The length of the CDR3 is 18 residues. Germline V gene sequence: CDR1 SGHDN, CDR2 FVKESK. CDR3 sequence: CASSQDLGGRTWQETQYF. In nucleotides, the CDR3 is TGTGCCAGCAGCCAAGATTTGGGCGGGAGGACATGGCAGGAGACCCAGTACTTC.

The chain carries TRBV18 and TRBJ1-2; D remains ambiguous. The CDR3 has 14 amino acids. V dropped 3 bases and J dropped 0 bases, with 8 bases sitting between them. Germline V gene sequence: CDR1 KGHSH, CDR2 LQKENI. The CDR3 protein is CASSPETTNYGYTF. The CDR3, as DNA: TGTGCCAGCTCACCTGAAACTACTAACTATGGCTACACCTTC.

J is TRBJ1-3 and V is TRBV7-9; D is uncertain. CDR1 and CDR2 from the germline V gene are SEHNR and FQNEAQ (reference sequence). The CDR3 runs 16 residues. The germline V and J ends were trimmed by 0 bases and 1 base, with 10 bases remaining between them. The CDR3 DNA is TGTGCCAGCAGCTTAGCGCTTGGATTTTCTGGAAACACCATATATTTT. Translating gives CASSLALGFSGNTIYF.

This clone was recorded at least ten times. The chain combines TRBV6-4 with TRBJ2-3, with a possible D match to TRBD1 (6 bases). The ends were cut back, 0 bases at V and 3 bases at J, with 13 bases in the middle. Germline CDR1 MRHNA, CDR2 SNTAGT. The CDR3 consists of 16 residues. The CDR3 coding sequence is TGTGCCAGCAGTGACTCAACAGGGAGTGGAACAGATACGCAGTATTTT. Translation: CASSDSTGSGTDTQYF.

The V gene is TRBV11-2, the J gene TRBJ2-7, with 16 bases identical to TRBD2. Trimming cost V 5 bases and J 4 bases; bases outside gene matches: 5. The CDR3 extends over 16 amino acids. Germline assignment: CDR1 SGHAT and CDR2 FQNNGV. DNA for the CDR3: TGTGCCAGCAGCCGAGGGACTAGCGGGAGGGGTTACGAGCAGTACTTC. Residues: CASSRGTSGRGYEQYF.

This chain joins TRBV9 and TRBJ1-4; unclear D gene. The CDR3 is made up of 14 amino acids. V lost 0 bases, J lost 0 bases, and 3 bases lay in between. CDR1 and CDR2 from the germline V gene are SGDLS and YYNGEE. CDR3: CASSVAATNEKLFF. The CDR3, as DNA: TGTGCCAGCAGCGTAGCAGCAACTAATGAAAAACTGTTTTTT. The full variable domain, rest sourced from reference TRBV9 and TRBJ1-4, is DSGVTQTPKHLITATGQRVTLRCSPRSGDLSVYWYQQSLDQGLQFLIQYYNGEERAKGNILERFSAQQFPDLHSELNLSSLELGDSALYFCASSVAATNEKLFFGSGTQLSVL.

The chain uses TRBV7-9 and TRBJ1-5; no reliable D call. The CDR3 sequence is 13 residues long. Trimming shortened V by 5 bases and J by 7 bases, and 12 bases separated the two germline ends. Germline assignment: CDR1 SEHNR and CDR2 FQNEAQ (reference sequence). Here the CDR3 DNA reads TGTGCCAGCAGCCCCACCTCGGGGCAGCCCCAGCATTTT. Amino acid sequence: CASSPTSGQPQHF.

This clone showed up just a few times. This chain links TRBV29-1 with TRBJ2-7; 7 nucleotides agree with TRBD1. The V gene's germline CDR1 is SQVTM and CDR2 ANQGSEA. The CDR3 is 14 residues long. Unmatched junction bases numbered 13, after V lost 5 bases and J lost 6 bases. The CDR3 bases are TGCAGCGTTCCGTCAGGGACAGAACCACTCGAGCAGTACTTC. Its translation is CSVPSGTEPLEQYF.

The J gene is TRBJ2-5, the V gene TRBV5-4; TRBD1 agrees at 9 bases. The J call could be wrong; TRBJ2-7 is a better fit for the DNA end. The CDR3 has 15 amino acids. Germline V gene lookup returns CDR1 SGHNT and CDR2 YYREEE (reference sequence). The CDR3 protein is CASSLGGDRAHEQYF. CDR3 sequence (DNA): TGTGCCAGCAGCTTGGGGGGGGACAGGGCCCACGAGCAGTACTTC.

This sequence joins TRBV6-5 and TRBJ2-2; TRBD2 aligns across 9 bases. Losses at the gene ends were 5 bases for V and 4 bases for J; bases not matched to a gene: 5. There are 15 residues in the CDR3. Germline V gene sequence: CDR1 MNHEY, CDR2 SVGAGI. The DNA of the CDR3 is TGTGCCAGCAGTCCGGGACTAGCTGTCACCGGGGAGCTGTTTTTT. This gives the protein CASSPGLAVTGELFF.

Of note for this clone: A much larger clone sits a single nucleotide away, making a read error possible. The sample has other DNA sequences that encode this CDR3 too. This chain connects TRBV7-9 to TRBJ2-3; D is unclear. The V end lost 2 bases, the J end lost 4 bases, and 4 bases lay between the germline ends. In germline, CDR1 is SEHNR, CDR2 FQNEAQ (reference sequence). The CDR3 is 12 amino acids. The CDR3 loop reads CASSLSADTQYF. The CDR3 coding sequence is TGTGCCAGCAGCTTATCGGCAGATACGCAGTATTTT. Full variable domain (outside the CDR3, taken from reference TRBV7-9 and TRBJ2-3): DTGVSQNPRHKITKRGQNVTFRCDPISEHNRLYWYRQTLGQGPEFLTYFQNEAQLEKSRLLSDRFSAERPKGSFSTLEIQRTEQGDSAMYLCASSLSADTQYFGPGTRLTVL.

J is TRBJ1-5 and V is TRBV7-9; D remains unclear. Germline assignment: CDR1 SEHNR and CDR2 FQNEAQ (reference sequence). Trimming took off 1 base at V and 2 bases at J, with 21 bases between the two ends. The CDR3 loop spans 19 amino acids. DNA of the CDR3: TGTGCCAGCAGCTTAGTCTCGGACCGCCTTTCTGTGGGCAATCAGCCCCAGCATTTT. Its protein is CASSLVSDRLSVGNQPQHF.

V gene TRBV2 combines with J gene TRBJ1-5; D is unclear. Germline V gives CDR1 SNHLY, CDR2 FYNNEI. The CDR3 extends over 14 amino acids. V was clipped by 4 bases and J by 3 bases, with 10 bases between them. DNA for the CDR3: TGTGCCAGCAGTGGGCAGAAAAACAATCAGCCCCAGCATTTT. Its protein is CASSGQKNNQPQHF.

The chain has TRBV6-1 and TRBJ2-7, with 9 positions matching TRBD1. After removal of 5 bases from V and 4 bases from J, the junction contained 6 bases not matched to a gene. CDR3 size: 14 residues. Germline V gene data show CDR1 as MNHNS and CDR2 as SASEGT. The CDR3 is CASSRTGDFYEQYF. The DNA of the CDR3 is TGTGCCAGCAGTAGGACAGGGGATTTTTACGAGCAGTACTTC.

This clone came up a few times. The chain couples TRBV5-5 to TRBJ2-7; D uncertain. This CDR3 has 14 residues. The germline V gene encodes CDR1 SGHKS and CDR2 YYEKEE (reference sequence). V was pared by 2 bases and J by 4 bases, with 13 bases between. CDR3 nucleotides: TGTGCCAGCAGCTTTGGTACACTACGGTACGAGCAGTACTTC. It is translated as CASSFGTLRYEQYF.

This clone was found once. The CDR3 sequence: CASSSSVSGRLFF. The CDR3 coding sequence is TGTGCCAGCAGCTCCTCCGTAAGCGGGAGACTGTTCTTC. The chain links TRBV7-2 to TRBJ2-1; TRBD2 matches at 8 bases. Germline V lookup: CDR1 SGHTA, CDR2 FQGNSA. The CDR3 spans 13 residues. The V segment lost 4 bases and the J segment 15 bases; nucleotides outside the gene matches: 11.

The J gene is TRBJ1-1, the V gene TRBV6-5; 9 positions agree with TRBD1. CDR1 and CDR2 from the germline V gene are MNHEY and SVGAGI. This CDR3 is 15 amino acids long. J lost 5 bases, V lost 5 bases, and 9 bases had no gene match. The CDR3 is CASSTWTGVRTEAFF. The CDR3 nucleotides read TGTGCCAGCAGTACCTGGACAGGGGTGAGAACTGAAGCTTTCTTT.

With respect to this clone: One junction end does not reproduce the germline sequence, and a read error may be involved. Other DNA sequences within the sample encode an identical CDR3. The V call is TRBV27, the J call TRBJ1-5; perhaps TRBD1 as D (5 bases). The CDR3 consists of 14 residues. Germline CDR1 and CDR2: MNHEY and SMNVEV (reference sequence). CDR3 protein: CASSPLRGNQPQHF. CDR3 sequence (DNA): TGTGCCAGCAGCCCCCTCCGGGGCAATCAGCCACAGCATTTT.